The clone carrying this T cell receptor (beta chain) was seen a single time. The data stem from a study of technical replicates of blood from a handful of donors. Assay used: immunoSEQ multiplex PCR; TCRdb lists only in-frame clones, some missing. The sample includes 65,000 to 90,000 clones, roughly 93% of them seen just once. Trimming cost V 4 bases and J 1 base; bases outside gene matches: 7. Germline V gives CDR1 MGHRA, CDR2 YSYEKL. The CDR3 covers 17 residues. This TCR was sampled from a human donor in good health. The V gene is TRBV4-1, the J gene TRBJ1-4; 9 positions agree with TRBD1. The sample comprised T cells isolated from PBMCs. The DNA of the CDR3 is TGCGCCAGCAGCCCGCTGGGACAGGGTAAAACTAATGAAAAACTGTTTTTT. Its protein product is CASSPLGQGKTNEKLFF.